A single sample gave rise to the 5 T cell receptor beta chains below, sequenced in a study of blood T cell repertoires in COVID-19. Data came from immunoSEQ multiplex PCR; TCRdb stores just in-frame clones and leaves some out. The sample consists of about 87,000 clones, 90% of them appearing once. The material sequenced was peripheral blood. The receptors shown here come from a man between 18 and 35 years old with COVID-19, enrolled during active disease.

J is TRBJ2-2 and V is TRBV6-5; 12 positions agree with TRBD2. The V gene end was trimmed by 10 bases and the J gene end by 5 bases; junction bases not matched to a gene: 8. The CDR3 is 15 residues long. From germline, CDR1 is MNHEY and CDR2 SVGAGI. For the CDR3, the DNA is TGTGCCACCACCAGACTAGCGGGAGAAACCGGGGAGCTGTTTTTT. Its protein product is CATTRLAGETGELFF.

The genes are TRBV28 and TRBJ1-2, with D hard to call. In germline, CDR1 is MDHEN, CDR2 SYDVKM. The CDR3 covers 13 residues. Trimming took 7 bases from V and 8 from J, leaving 17 bases between them. The CDR3 coding sequence is TGTGCCAGCAAAAAGAGGGCGCCCGCGGGCTACACCTTC. Translating gives CASKKRAPAGYTF.

About this clone itself: Other DNA sequences of this sample code for an identical CDR3. The CDR3 spells CASSEWGGYEQYF. In nucleotides, the CDR3 is TGTGCCAGCAGTGAATGGGGGGGGTACGAGCAGTACTTC. This sequence joins TRBV25-1 and TRBJ2-7, with 7 bases aligning to TRBD2. Trimming at V came to 1 base and at J to 4 bases, leaving 1 base not matched to a gene. Germline V gene data show CDR1 as MGHDK and CDR2 as SYGVNS. The CDR3 covers 13 residues.

This chain connects TRBV6-5 to TRBJ1-2, with D uncertain. The CDR3 has 14 residues. V was clipped by 0 bases and J by 0 bases, with 5 bases between them. Germline V CDR1 and CDR2: MNHEY, SVGAGI. Here the CDR3 reads CASSYSRTNYGYTF. The CDR3 DNA sequence: TGTGCCAGCAGTTACTCGAGGACTAACTATGGCTACACCTTC.

V and J are TRBV6-5 and TRBJ2-7; 7 bases agree with TRBD1. The germline V gene has CDR1 MNHEY and CDR2 SVGAGI. The CDR3 is made up of 15 amino acids. V was pared by 6 bases and J by 0 bases, with 8 bases of the junction left unmatched. The CDR3: CASSTRDRSSYEQYF. DNA for the CDR3: TGTGCCAGCAGCACCCGGGACAGAAGCTCCTACGAGCAGTACTTC.